The sequence of this T cell receptor beta chain was determined in a study of blood T cell repertoires in COVID-19. Study context: The United States, Italy and Spain provided the acute and convalescent COVID-19 samples. Nucleic acid was either cDNA or gDNA, and it came from T cells, B-cell-depleted T cells, or PBMCs.

In Seattle, patients joined the study during active infection and were tracked longitudinally. Authors' methods: Researchers report that nucleated cell counts were estimated from reference gene primer amplification. Here immunoSEQ multiplex PCR was the method, and the copy in TCRdb shows in-frame clones only, minus some. That table gives V, J and clone size, and the DNA gave D and trimming. The table shows 200,000 to 300,000 clones, with around 90% occurring only once. Per the germline V gene, CDR1 is MGHRA and CDR2 is YSYEKL. Trimming stripped 2 bases from V and 2 bases from J, with 9 bases between. This CDR3 is 14 amino acids long.

Sequenced sample: peripheral blood. The receptor was derived from a man aged 30-40 years with COVID-19, enrolled during active disease. The V call is TRBV4-1, the J call TRBJ2-5; D not resolved. The CDR3 nucleotides are TGCGCCAGCAGCCAAACAGAGATACAAGAGACCCAGTACTTC. Amino acid sequence: CASSQTEIQETQYF.